Shown below are 22 T cell receptor beta chains from a single sample sequenced in a study of shared clonotypes between healthy human individuals. CD45RO-negative, CCR7-positively selected cells formed the naive CD8 fraction, excluding terminally differentiated effector memory CD45RA+ cells. Libraries were prepared by immunoSEQ multiplex PCR; TCRdb keeps only in-frame clonotypes and omits some of them. This sample carries about 680,000 clones, 92% of them seen once, and the ten largest clones take nearly 25%. Sequencing was performed on naive CD8+ T cells sorted from blood. All receptors derive from a man aged 25-45 years in good health.

This chain connects TRBV29-1 to TRBJ2-7, with D possibly TRBD2 on 6 matching bases. Germline V lookup: CDR1 SQVTM, CDR2 ANQGSEA. The germline V and J ends were trimmed by 6 bases and 3 bases, with 18 bases remaining between them. There are 14 residues in the CDR3. Here the CDR3 reads CSVILTGLGYEQYF. In nucleotides, the CDR3 is TGCAGCGTCATACTGACGGGACTGGGCTACGAGCAGTACTTC.

The chain uses TRBV9 and TRBJ2-1; TRBD2 matches at 7 bases. V was pared by 0 bases and J by 2 bases, with 5 bases of the junction left unmatched. This CDR3 is 16 amino acids long. Looked up from germline, CDR1 is SGDLS and CDR2 is YYNGEE. The CDR3 reads CASSVEREVTYNEQFF. DNA of the CDR3: TGTGCCAGCAGCGTAGAACGGGAGGTTACCTACAATGAGCAGTTCTTC.

The rearrangement links TRBV2 to TRBJ1-5, with D maybe TRBD1 (5 bases). The CDR3 has 16 amino acids. V gave up 7 bases and J gave up 3 bases, with 19 bases separating them. The V gene's germline CDR1 is SNHLY and CDR2 FYNNEI. The DNA of the CDR3 is TGTGCCAGCACCGTGGCGGTGGGACTAATCAATCAGCCCCAGCATTTT. Protein product: CASTVAVGLINQPQHF.

This sequence joins TRBV27 and TRBJ1-2; D gene unclear. The germline gives CDR1 MNHEY, CDR2 SMNVEV (reference sequence). This CDR3 has 13 amino acids. V lost 6 bases and J lost 2, with 10 bases in between. CDR3 residues: CASSFDKNYGYTF. Here the CDR3 DNA reads TGTGCCAGCAGCTTTGACAAGAACTATGGCTACACCTTC.

The J gene is TRBJ1-1, the V gene TRBV4-1; D is ambiguous. This CDR3 contains 15 residues. Germline loops: CDR1 MGHRA, CDR2 YSYEKL. V lost 1 base and J 10 bases, leaving 19 bases between the germline ends. The CDR3 DNA reads as TGCGCCAGCAGCCAAGGGCCCGGAACGGCCCGTAGAGCTTTCTTT. As protein: CASSQGPGTARRAFF.

This chain joins TRBV15 and TRBJ2-1; D is unresolved. Germline V gene sequence: CDR1 LNHNV, CDR2 YYDKDF (reference sequence). Trimming stripped 1 base from V and 6 bases from J, with 10 bases between. The CDR3 has 14 amino acids. CDR3 DNA sequence: TGTGCCACCAGCAGAGTAGGGTCCGTCAATGAGCAGTTCTTC. Protein product: CATSRVGSVNEQFF.

This chain joins TRBV5-5 and TRBJ1-1; D call uncertain. Trimming stripped 2 bases from V and 6 bases from J, with 11 bases between. The CDR3 length is 13 residues. Germline V gives CDR1 SGHKS, CDR2 YYEKEE (reference sequence). CDR3 sequence reads: CASSFFGVAEAFF. The CDR3 bases are TGTGCCAGCAGCTTCTTTGGTGTCGCTGAAGCTTTCTTT.

The chain carries TRBV27 and TRBJ2-7; maybe TRBD1 (5 bases). Trimming took 7 bases from V and 5 from J, leaving 15 bases between them. The CDR3 has 13 residues. Germline V gene sequence: CDR1 MNHEY, CDR2 SMNVEV (reference sequence). This CDR3 reads CASMSRVGDEQYF. CDR3 DNA: TGTGCCAGCATGTCCAGGGTGGGCGACGAGCAGTACTTC.

The gene calls are TRBV7-9 and TRBJ2-7; tentatively, D is TRBD1 (6 bases). V shed 1 base and J shed 7 bases, with 14 bases lying between them. The germline V gene encodes CDR1 SEHNR and CDR2 FQNEAQ (reference sequence). The CDR3 covers 14 residues. CDR3 bases: TGTGCCAGCAGCTTAGGGGCAGGGGATAGGGAGCAGTACTTC. Translating it yields CASSLGAGDREQYF.

The chain links TRBV19 to TRBJ1-1; D gene ambiguous. With 5 bases removed from V and 4 bases from J, the gap between germline ends came to 11 bases. The CDR3 extends over 13 amino acids. CDR1 is LNHDA, CDR2 SQIVND, per germline (reference sequence). The DNA for the CDR3 is TGTGCCAGTAGTGTCGTCGGGAGCACTGAAGCTTTCTTT. It translates to CASSVVGSTEAFF.

V usage is TRBV4-3 and J usage is TRBJ2-3, with 7 bases identical to TRBD2. There are 20 residues in the CDR3. Germline loops: CDR1 LGHNA, CDR2 YSLEER. The V and J ends lost 0 bases and 7 bases, in that order; junction bases with no gene match: 22. For the CDR3, the DNA is TGCGCCAGCAGCCAAGAACACTTGTCTCCGTCGAGCGGGAATTCATATACGCAGTATTTT. Translating gives CASSQEHLSPSSGNSYTQYF.

The V call is TRBV5-8, the J call TRBJ2-7, with D uncertain. Germline lookup yields CDR1 SGHTS and CDR2 YDEGEE. The CDR3 runs to 14 residues. V dropped 0 bases and J dropped 4 bases, with 11 bases sitting between them. In DNA, the CDR3 is TGTGCCAGCAGCTTGGCGGACGGAAGGTACGAGCAGTACTTC. Encoded protein: CASSLADGRYEQYF.

The rearrangement uses TRBV30 and TRBJ2-2, with TRBD2 identical over 9 bases. V gave up 3 bases and J gave up 6 bases; unmatched junction bases: 14. The V gene's germline CDR1 is GTSNPN and CDR2 SVGIG (reference sequence). CDR3 length: 17 residues. CDR3 coding DNA: TGTGCCTGGAGGCGCCTAGCGGGAAAGTATGTCCCCGGGGAGCTGTTTTTT. Protein sequence: CAWRRLAGKYVPGELFF. Variable domain in full (rest from reference TRBV30 and TRBJ2-2): SQTIHQWPATLVQPVGSPLSLECTVEGTSNPNLYWYRQAAGRGLQLLFYSVGIGQISSEVPQNLSASRPQDRQFILSSKKLLLSDSGFYLCAWRRLAGKYVPGELFFGEGSRLTVL.

J is TRBJ2-1 and V is TRBV18; 8 bases are shared with TRBD2. Germline V gene lookup returns CDR1 KGHSH and CDR2 LQKENI. Trimming removed 3 bases from V and 6 bases from J; junction bases left unmatched: 7. There are 15 residues in the CDR3. The CDR3 DNA reads TGTGCCAGCTCACCGGGGACTAGTCCCCCCAATGAGCAGTTCTTC. Encoded protein: CASSPGTSPPNEQFF.

The chain joins TRBV28 to TRBJ1-1; D may be TRBD1 (6 bases). The CDR3 extends over 15 amino acids. The V and J ends lost 2 bases and 3 bases respectively, with 13 bases between them. Germline CDR1 and CDR2: MDHEN and SYDVKM. The CDR3 here is CASSLGRQVDTEAFF. As DNA, the CDR3 is TGTGCCAGCAGTTTAGGGAGACAGGTTGACACTGAAGCTTTCTTT.

The chain links TRBV5-1 to TRBJ2-1, with D perhaps TRBD2 (5 bases). The length of the CDR3 is 15 residues. With 0 bases removed from V and 2 bases from J, the gap between germline ends came to 9 bases. CDR1 is SGHRS, CDR2 YFSETQ, per germline. In DNA form, the CDR3 reads TGCGCCAGCAGCTTGGGTGCGACTACCTACAATGAGCAGTTCTTC. As protein: CASSLGATTYNEQFF. Based on the CDR3 plus reference TRBV5-1 and TRBJ2-1, the full variable domain is KAGVTQTPRYLIKTRGQQVTLSCSPISGHRSVSWYQQTPGQGLQFLFEYFSETQRNKGNFPGRFSGRQFSNSRSEMNVSTLELGDSALYLCASSLGATTYNEQFFGPGTRLTVL.

The J gene is TRBJ2-1, the V gene TRBV7-9, with a tentative D call TRBD2 (5 bases). Germline CDR1 and CDR2: SEHNR and FQNEAQ (reference sequence). Trimming shortened V by 5 bases and J by 1 base, and 9 bases separated the two germline ends. The CDR3 is 14 residues long. CDR3 DNA sequence: TGTGCCAGCAGCACAACTAGATCCTACAATGAGCAGTTCTTC. It codes for CASSTTRSYNEQFF.

This chain joins TRBV10-3 and TRBJ2-3; 8 bases agree with TRBD1. This CDR3 contains 15 residues. CDR1 and CDR2 from the germline V gene are ENHRY and SYGVKD. Trimming took 0 bases from V and 3 from J; bases not matched to a gene: 2. Here the CDR3 reads CAISESDRGTDTQYF. The CDR3 bases are TGTGCCATCAGTGAGTCAGACAGGGGAACAGATACGCAGTATTTT.

V usage is TRBV2 and J usage is TRBJ1-5; possibly TRBD1 for D (6 bases). Germline CDR1 reads SNHLY; CDR2 reads FYNNEI. The CDR3 is made up of 16 amino acids. V shed 5 bases and J shed 1 base, with 15 bases lying between them. The CDR3 loop is CASSRTQGRSNQPQHF. DNA of the CDR3: TGTGCCAGCAGTAGAACACAGGGAAGGAGCAATCAGCCCCAGCATTTT.

The chain uses TRBV5-5 and TRBJ1-4; TRBD1 agrees at 7 bases. Germline V gene data show CDR1 as SGHKS and CDR2 as YYEKEE (reference sequence). The CDR3 runs 15 residues. J lost 13 bases, V lost 0 bases, and 12 bases had no gene match. In DNA form, the CDR3 reads TGTGCCAGCAGCTTGGGGACAGGCCCTTTGAGAGGACTGTTTTTT. It encodes CASSLGTGPLRGLFF.

Details on this clone: The sample holds other DNA sequences that translate to the same CDR3. The chain combines TRBV27 with TRBJ1-4; D is perhaps TRBD1 (5 bases). In germline, CDR1 is MNHEY, CDR2 SMNVEV (reference sequence). This CDR3 is built from 12 residues. The V end lost 8 bases, the J end lost 8 bases, and 12 bases lay between the germline ends. The chain's CDR3 is CASSLRGEKLFF. The CDR3 DNA follows: TGTGCCAGCTCACTACGGGGGGAAAAACTGTTTTTT.

The rearrangement joins TRBV9 to TRBJ2-7, with 7 bases fitting TRBD1. CDR3 length: 15 residues. Per germline, CDR1 SGDLS and CDR2 YYNGEE. Losses at the gene ends were 1 base for V and 0 bases for J; bases not matched to a gene: 4. This chain's CDR3 is CASSVRDSRSYEQYF. The CDR3 DNA is TGTGCCAGCAGCGTAAGGGACAGTCGCTCCTACGAGCAGTACTTC.